Each of the 25 T cell receptor beta chains below was sequenced from the same sample in a study of OX40 agonist ivuxolimab in advanced cancers. Only in-frame clones appear in the TCRdb table, and some are missing; sequencing was by immunoSEQ multiplex PCR. The sample shows 80,000 or so clones, 85% to 90% of them seen only once. Specimen: CD4+ or CD8+ T cells sorted from blood, collected in a trial of the OX40 agonist ivuxolimab. Every receptor here comes from an adult with an advanced solid tumor such as melanoma, head and neck, liver or kidney cancer.

CDR3 amino acids: CAISGYREPITDTQYF. CDR3 DNA: TGTGCCATCAGTGGATACAGGGAGCCCATTACAGATACGCAGTATTTT. V usage is TRBV10-3 and J usage is TRBJ2-3; D may be TRBD1 (6 bases). V lost 4 bases to trimming and J lost 3 bases, with 17 bases between them. The length of the CDR3 is 16 residues. Germline lookup yields CDR1 ENHRY and CDR2 SYGVKD.

This clone was seen only once. This rearrangement joins TRBV19 to TRBJ1-2, with D possibly matching TRBD1 (6 bases). The germline CDR1 and CDR2 sequences are LNHDA and SQIVND (reference sequence). This CDR3 is built from 13 residues. With 4 bases removed from V and 7 bases from J, the gap between germline ends came to 13 bases. In nucleotides, the CDR3 is TGTGCCAGTAGTAGGGGGGCGCGGAGTGGCTACACCTTC. Amino acid sequence: CASSRGARSGYTF.

DNA of the CDR3: TGTGCCAGCAGTTTATTGCGGGACATAACCGAAAAACTGTTTTTT. This translates into CASSLLRDITEKLFF. This rearrangement joins TRBV28 to TRBJ1-4, with D perhaps TRBD1 (6 bases). Trimming cost V 1 base and J 8 bases, with 14 bases left between them. Germline CDR1 reads MDHEN; CDR2 reads SYDVKM. The CDR3 has 15 residues.

The rearrangement joins TRBV5-1 to TRBJ2-3; no firm D call. V was trimmed by 3 bases and J by 8 bases, leaving 13 bases between them. The CDR3 consists of 13 residues. CDR1 SGHRS and CDR2 YFSETQ come from the germline V gene. In DNA form, the CDR3 reads TGCGCCAGCAGCTCCGGAGCCCTGGGTACGCAGTATTTT. This encodes CASSSGALGTQYF.

V usage is TRBV28 and J usage is TRBJ2-5; 11 nucleotides align to TRBD2. Germline trimming cut 4 bases from V and 4 bases from J; bases unmatched to any gene: 5. Germline-derived CDR1 and CDR2 are MDHEN and SYDVKM. CDR3 size: 15 residues. The CDR3 coding sequence is TGTGCCAGCAGTTCCCTAGCGGGAGGTTCAGAGACCCAGTACTTC. Encoded protein: CASSSLAGGSETQYF.

This chain uses TRBV9 with TRBJ2-7; the match to TRBD1 covers 8 bases. CDR1 and CDR2 (germline): SGDLS, YYNGEE. The CDR3 runs to 18 residues. V trimming: 0 bases; J trimming: 1 base; junction bases outside the gene matches: 12. CDR3 sequence reads: CASSVALPGQGASYEQYF. The CDR3 coding sequence is TGTGCCAGCAGCGTAGCCCTCCCCGGGCAGGGGGCGTCCTACGAGCAGTACTTC.

This clone was counted once. The chain employs TRBV7-3 and TRBJ2-2; 8 nucleotides agree with TRBD1. Germline V CDR1 and CDR2: SGHTA, FQGTGA. The CDR3 runs 18 residues. V lost 1 base and J lost 5; bases outside the gene matches: 12. CDR3 in DNA: TGTGCCAGCAGCTTAAAAGGGGTGACAGGGGTGAGGACCGGGGAGCTGTTTTTT. Translated, it gives CASSLKGVTGVRTGELFF.

The chain uses TRBV2 and TRBJ2-4, with 7 bases fitting TRBD1. V shed 5 bases and J 4 bases; nucleotides not matched to a gene: 8. The CDR3 contains 15 residues. CDR1 and CDR2 from the germline V gene are SNHLY and FYNNEI. The CDR3 spells CASSTLRTGKNIQYF. The DNA for the CDR3 is TGTGCCAGCAGTACCTTAAGGACAGGAAAAAACATTCAGTACTTC.

This clone appeared a single time. The chain carries TRBV7-9 and TRBJ2-7; no definite D call. Looked up from germline, CDR1 is SEHNR and CDR2 is FQNEAQ (reference sequence). The CDR3 totals 12 residues. V lost 6 bases and J 2 bases, leaving 8 bases between the germline ends. This CDR3 is CASSWLTYEQYF. CDR3 nucleotides: TGTGCCAGCAGTTGGTTGACCTACGAGCAGTACTTC.

This sequence joins TRBV5-1 and TRBJ2-1, with D tentatively TRBD1 (7 bases). The CDR3 is 15 amino acids. CDR1 is SGHRS and CDR2 is YFSETQ in the germline V gene. Trimming took 0 bases from V and 5 from J, leaving 12 bases between them. In DNA form, the CDR3 reads TGCGCCAGCAGCTTGGGGCAGGGGGGCCACAATGAGCAGTTCTTC. Its translation is CASSLGQGGHNEQFF.

The chain employs TRBV6-5 and TRBJ1-1; D possibly corresponds to TRBD1 (5 bases). The V end was cut by 5 bases, the J end by 0 bases, with 13 bases between. CDR1 is MNHEY and CDR2 is SVGAGI in the germline V gene. CDR3 size: 15 residues. DNA for the CDR3: TGTGCCAGCAGTCGGCCGGGACTCGTGAACACTGAAGCTTTCTTT. Its translation: CASSRPGLVNTEAFF.

The rearrangement links TRBV28 to TRBJ1-5; the D gene is possibly TRBD1 (6 bases). The V end lost 2 bases, the J end lost 0 bases, and 20 bases lay between the germline ends. Germline assignment: CDR1 MDHEN and CDR2 SYDVKM. The CDR3 is 19 residues long. The CDR3 nucleotides are TGTGCCAGCAGTTTAGCAGGGGCCGGATCCCTTTATAGCAATCAGCCCCAGCATTTT. It translates to CASSLAGAGSLYSNQPQHF.

This rearrangement joins TRBV6-1 to TRBJ2-7; 7 bases fit TRBD1. V lost 2 bases and J lost 3; bases outside the gene matches: 4. CDR1 and CDR2 (germline): MNHNS, SASEGT. The CDR3 length is 14 residues. The CDR3 DNA reads TGTGCCAGCAGTGAAAGGGGGCCCAACTACGAGCAGTACTTC. It specifies CASSERGPNYEQYF.

The rearrangement uses TRBV5-4 and TRBJ1-1, with TRBD1 as a possible D gene (6 bases). This CDR3 region has 16 residues. V was shortened by 2 bases and J by 3 bases, with 17 bases between the two germline ends. Germline loops: CDR1 SGHNT, CDR2 YYREEE (reference sequence). CDR3 bases: TGTGCCAGCAGCTTAGCGGGGGGCGCAGGGGACACTGAAGCTTTCTTT. Translation gives CASSLAGGAGDTEAFF.

The chain is built from TRBV18 and TRBJ2-3; D ambiguous. Per the germline V gene, CDR1 is KGHSH and CDR2 is LQKENI. This CDR3 region has 15 residues. The ends were cut back, 1 base at V and 2 bases at J, with 10 bases in the middle. This CDR3 reads CASSPQEKPTDTQYF. CDR3 coding DNA: TGTGCCAGCTCACCACAAGAGAAACCCACAGATACGCAGTATTTT.

The chain links TRBV6-5 to TRBJ2-1, with no clear D. Trimming removed 6 bases from V and 6 bases from J, with 12 bases in between. The CDR3 length is 13 residues. Germline CDR1 is MNHEY and CDR2 is SVGAGI. CDR3 DNA sequence: TGTGCCAGCAGCCGAGACCAGCCCAATGAGCAGTTCTTC. Encoded protein: CASSRDQPNEQFF.

CDR3 sequence reads: CASSRDFSYGYTF. As DNA, the CDR3 is TGCGCCAGCAGTCGGGACTTTTCCTATGGCTACACCTTC. V is TRBV5-1 and J is TRBJ1-2; TRBD1 might be the D (5 bases). Germline values: CDR1 SGHRS, CDR2 YFSETQ. The V end was cut by 5 bases, the J end by 4 bases, with 12 bases between. CDR3 length equals 13 residues. The full variable domain, rest sourced from reference TRBV5-1 and TRBJ1-2, is KAGVTQTPRYLIKTRGQQVTLSCSPISGHRSVSWYQQTPGQGLQFLFEYFSETQRNKGNFPGRFSGRQFSNSRSEMNVSTLELGDSALYLCASSRDFSYGYTFGSGTRLTVV.

The CDR3 here is CASSLEDRASYEQYF. CDR3 sequence (DNA): TGTGCCAGCAGCTTAGAGGACAGGGCCTCCTACGAGCAGTACTTC. V is TRBV7-2 and J is TRBJ2-7; 8 bases fit TRBD1. Germline V gene sequence: CDR1 SGHTA, CDR2 FQGNSA. This CDR3 has 15 amino acids. Losses at the gene ends were 1 base for V and 0 bases for J; bases not matched to a gene: 2.

V and J are TRBV29-1 and TRBJ2-7, with D unclear. This CDR3 spans 13 amino acids. CDR1 is SQVTM and CDR2 is ANQGSEA in the germline V gene. V shed 6 bases and J shed 6 bases, with 18 bases lying between them. The CDR3 bases are TGCAGCGTCCTACCCTTCGCCCTTAGCGAGCAGTACTTC. Residues: CSVLPFALSEQYF.

CDR3 loop: CASSQDIGTGELFF. The CDR3 region has the DNA TGTGCCAGCAGCCAAGATATCGGGACCGGGGAGCTGTTTTTT. The rearrangement joins TRBV14 to TRBJ2-2, with D unresolved. This CDR3 has 14 amino acids. The V gene lost 0 bases and the J gene lost 5 bases, with 7 bases spanning the gap. In germline, CDR1 is SGHDN, CDR2 FVKESK.

The chain employs TRBV6-6 and TRBJ1-1; 7 bases map to TRBD1. The length of the CDR3 is 15 residues. CDR1 and CDR2 from the germline V gene are MNHNY and SVGAGI (reference sequence). J lost 2 bases, V lost 2 bases, and 5 bases had no gene match. The CDR3 reads CASSYRGLGNTEAFF. The DNA for the CDR3 is TGTGCCAGCAGTTACAGGGGGCTGGGAAACACTGAAGCTTTCTTT.

The V call is TRBV7-3, the J call TRBJ2-5, with TRBD2 matching 10 bases. Germline CDR1 reads SGHTA; CDR2 reads FQGTGA. V trimming: 2 bases; J trimming: 5 bases; junction bases outside the gene matches: 5. The CDR3 loop spans 15 amino acids. This CDR3 is CASSLQRGGLETQYF. CDR3 nucleotide sequence: TGTGCCAGCAGCTTACAGCGGGGGGGCCTGGAGACCCAGTACTTC.

V is TRBV6-6 and J is TRBJ2-5; D is perhaps TRBD1 or TRBD2 (5 bases each). Germline CDR1 MNHNY, CDR2 SVGAGI (reference sequence). The CDR3 totals 11 residues. V lost 4 bases and J 5 bases, leaving 5 bases between the germline ends. The CDR3 is CASSWGETQYF. Here the CDR3 DNA reads TGTGCCAGCAGTTGGGGGGAGACCCAGTACTTC.

Turning to this clone: Germline is not matched at one junction end, which may reflect a read error. This sequence joins TRBV5-1 and TRBJ2-6, with D perhaps given as TRBD1 or TRBD2 (5 bases each). The CDR3 is 16 amino acids. Germline CDR1 reads SGHRS; CDR2 reads YFSETQ. The CDR3 reads CASSLAGLSRANVLTF. DNA for the CDR3: TGCGCCAGCAGCTTGGCGGGGCTCTCTAGGGCCAACGTCCTGACTTTC.

About this clone itself: The same CDR3 also results from other DNA sequences found in this sample. The chain is built from TRBV7-2 and TRBJ1-2; no firm D call. CDR1 is SGHTA, CDR2 FQGNSA, per germline. The CDR3 is 13 residues long. V was pared by 4 bases and J by 4 bases, with 10 bases between. The DNA for the CDR3 is TGTGCCAGCAGCTCGGGATTAGGCTATGGCTACACCTTC. It yields the protein CASSSGLGYGYTF.